A selection of T cell receptor beta chains follows, all from one sample in a study of a mutant IDH1 vaccine in newly diagnosed glioma. The data were produced by immunoSEQ multiplex PCR, yet TCRdb's version contains in-frame clones alone and is incomplete. The data show almost 95,000 clones, with around nine tenths seen just once and around 0.77% held by the top ten. These receptors' targets are unknown. The material was PBMCs, obtained from a glioma patient whose treatment included an IDH1 peptide vaccine. Receptors were obtained from a woman aged 50 to 65 with glioma. CDR3s include the opening cysteine and the closing phenylalanine or tryptophan. A D gene is named only where the DNA matches it firmly. Some rows have no size entry. The others give once, few or many, or a class for an expanded clone.

j_call d_call v_call clone_size cdr3_nt cdr3_aa
TRBJ2-5 TRBD1 TRBV7-2 once TGTGCCAGCAGCTTCCGGGACAGGGTAGGGGAGACCCAGTACTTC CASSFRDRVGETQYF
TRBJ2-3 NA TRBV7-3 NA TGTGCCAGCAGCTTAGGAGTGCGCACAGATACGCAGTATTTT CASSLGVRTDTQYF
TRBJ2-3 NA TRBV7-9 NA TGTGCCAGCAGCTTATTTGTCGTATCACGGTTGGGCCTAGCAGATACGCAGTATTTT CASSLFVVSRLGLADTQYF
TRBJ1-5 NA TRBV10-3 NA TGTGCCTCCCGGGAACAGGGTGGACAGCCCCAGCATTTT CASREQGGQPQHF
TRBJ1-3 NA TRBV7-8 NA TGTGCCAGCAGCTTAGGGCTGGCGCACAGCACCATATATTTT CASSLGLAHSTIYF
TRBJ1-3 NA TRBV18 NA TGTGCCAGCTCACCACTGGCGAGCTCTGGAAACACCATATATTTT CASSPLASSGNTIYF
TRBJ2-3 TRBD2 TRBV2 NA TGTGCCAGCAGTGCACTAGCGGATACGCAGTATTTT CASSALADTQYF
TRBJ1-1 TRBD1 TRBV6-5 NA TGTGCCAGCAGTGCCGGACAGGCTGAAGCTTTCTTT CASSAGQAEAFF
TRBJ1-6 TRBD1 TRBV28 NA TGTGCCAGCAGTTTAGCCCCCGGGACAGTGAATTCACCCCTCCACTTT CASSLAPGTVNSPLHF
TRBJ2-7 NA TRBV29-1 NA TGCAGCGTTGAGGGTACAGACTCCTACGAGCAGTACTTC CSVEGTDSYEQYF
TRBJ1-1 TRBD1 TRBV28 NA TGTGCCAGCACCCTCCCATACAGGGGGGGCACTGAAGCTTTCTTT CASTLPYRGGTEAFF
TRBJ2-5 NA TRBV5-3 NA TGTGCCAGAAGCTCCGGGCCGCTTCAAGAGACCCAGTACTTC CARSSGPLQETQYF
TRBJ1-1 TRBD1 TRBV18 NA TGTGCCAGCTCTCCAGGACAGGGGTACACTGAAGCTTTCTTT CASSPGQGYTEAFF
TRBJ2-7 TRBD1 TRBV5-1 NA TGCGCCAGCAGCTGGGACAGTATCTCCTACGAGCAGTACTTC CASSWDSISYEQYF
TRBJ1-4 NA TRBV28 NA TGTGCCAGCAGTTTATACGGAAGAGGAGAAAAACTGTTTTTT CASSLYGRGEKLFF
TRBJ2-2 NA TRBV9 NA TGTGCCAGCAGCACGGGGAACACCGGGGAGCTGTTTTTT CASSTGNTGELFF
TRBJ2-7 NA TRBV4-1 NA TGCGCCAGCAGCCAAGAAGGTATCTTGAACCCTTCCTACGAGCAGTACTTC CASSQEGILNPSYEQYF
TRBJ2-2 NA TRBV13 NA TGTGCCAGCAGCTTCCATCGGGGGACCGGGGAGCTGTTTTTT CASSFHRGTGELFF
TRBJ2-7 TRBD1 TRBV11-2 NA TGTGCCAGCAGCTCTAACAGGGGCACTACCTCCTACGAGCAGTACTTC CASSSNRGTTSYEQYF
TRBJ1-2 TRBD1 TRBV7-9 once TGTGCCAGCAGCTTAGAGACAGGGGACTATGGCTACACCTTC CASSLETGDYGYTF
TRBJ2-7 NA TRBV6-5 NA TGTGCCAGCAGGAGCGGACAGAGGTCCTACGAGCAGTACTTC CASRSGQRSYEQYF
TRBJ1-1 NA TRBV5-1 NA TGCGCCAGCAGCTTGGCCGGGTTCGGGAGCACTGAAGCTTTCTTT CASSLAGFGSTEAFF
TRBJ2-3 NA TRBV5-6 NA TGTGCCAGCAGCTTGGGGGGGTTCGGAGATACGCAGTATTTT CASSLGGFGDTQYF
TRBJ2-7 NA TRBV7-9 NA TGTGCCAGCAGCCCAAGCGGGTACGCCTACGAGCAGTACTTC CASSPSGYAYEQYF
TRBJ1-4 NA TRBV27 NA TGTGCCAGCAGACTGTTAGGGGGTGAAAAACTGTTTTTT CASRLLGGEKLFF
TRBJ1-4 NA TRBV30 NA TGTGCCTGGAGTACCCGACCTGGAGCTAATGAAAAACTGTTTTTT CAWSTRPGANEKLFF
TRBJ2-5 NA TRBV19 NA TGTGCCAGTAGTAGTGGGGCACGCGGATCCCAGTACTTC CASSSGARGSQYF
TRBJ2-2 NA TRBV10-2 NA TGCGCCAGCAGTGATATCGACAGTACCGGGGAGCTGTTTTTT CASSDIDSTGELFF
TRBJ2-2 NA TRBV11-2 NA TGTGCCAGCAGCCCGGGACCGTTGAACACCGGGGAGCTGTTTTTT CASSPGPLNTGELFF
TRBJ2-1 NA TRBV28 NA TGTGCCAGCAGTTTATTTGTAAATGAGCAGTTCTTC CASSLFVNEQFF
TRBJ2-7 NA TRBV2 NA TGTGCCAGCAGTGCCGCCGCAAGCTACGAGCAGTACTTC CASSAAASYEQYF
TRBJ1-3 NA TRBV28 NA TGTGCCAGCAGTTTCTCCGGCATTTTCTCTGGAAACACCATATATTTT CASSFSGIFSGNTIYF
TRBJ2-7 NA TRBV5-4 NA TGTGCCAGCAGCTTGGCCGGTATTAGCGGCACCTACGAGCAGTACTTC CASSLAGISGTYEQYF
TRBJ2-7 NA TRBV7-9 NA TGTGCCAGCAGCTTAAGGGACAAGGCTTACGAGCAGTACTTC CASSLRDKAYEQYF
TRBJ1-2 NA TRBV7-9 NA TGTGCCAGCGACTCCCCTAAACAGGGACACTATGGCTACACCTTC CASDSPKQGHYGYTF
TRBJ2-2 TRBD2 TRBV4-1 NA TGCGCCAGCAGCCCCAAAAGGGACTACCAGAACACCGGGGAGCTGTTTTTT CASSPKRDYQNTGELFF
TRBJ1-2 NA TRBV7-9 once TGTGCCAGCAGCACTACAGACTCCCGCCCCTATGGCTACACCTTC CASSTTDSRPYGYTF
TRBJ2-7 TRBD1 TRBV11-2 NA TGTGCCAGCAGCAAGGACAGGGGGGACGAGCAGTACTTC CASSKDRGDEQYF
TRBJ2-5 TRBD1 TRBV5-1 NA TGCGCCAGCAGCCAACCGGGACAGGGGACGGAGACCCAGTACTTC CASSQPGQGTETQYF
TRBJ1-3 NA TRBV2 NA TGTGCCAGCAGCGCCAACGTGGGGGGGTCCTTCTCTGGAAACACCATATATTTT CASSANVGGSFSGNTIYF
TRBJ2-7 TRBD2 TRBV2 few TGTGCCAGCAGGAAGCCTAGCGGGAGGAACACCTACGAGCAGTACTTC CASRKPSGRNTYEQYF
TRBJ2-1 NA TRBV19 NA TGTGCCAGTAGTATACCCGGGACAAGACTTAATGAGCAGTTCTTC CASSIPGTRLNEQFF